These 12 T cell receptor beta chains originate from one sample sequenced in a study of blood T cells in healthy people across ages. A second PCR, run for roughly 7 to 11 cycles, used a sample-barcoded 5' primer plus a J-beta primer mix. TCRdb called the 5' RACE reads again in MiXCR, with one record for every CDR3 protein. This table holds hundreds of thousands of distinct CDR3 sequences, about 52% found once. The sequencing input was blood. These receptors originate from a woman aged 60 to 75 in good health.

The chain has TRBV5-5 and TRBJ2-5; D gene uncertain. V shed 4 bases and J shed 2 bases, with 12 bases lying between them. In germline, CDR1 is SGHKS, CDR2 YYEKEE (reference sequence). The CDR3 contains 14 residues. The DNA for the CDR3 is TGTGCCAGCAGCGTGAGTCAGACTCAAGAGACCCAGTACTTC. Its protein is CASSVSQTQETQYF.

With regard to this clonotype: One end of the junction varies from germline; a read error may be responsible. V usage is TRBV12-3 or TRBV12-4 and J usage is TRBJ1-5, with D unclear. This CDR3 comprises 14 residues. DNA of the CDR3: TGTGCCGGCAGTGCATCCGGGGGCAATCAGCCCCAGCATTTT. Protein sequence: CAGSASGGNQPQHF.

The V and J genes are TRBV20-1 and TRBJ2-3; 11 bases are shared with TRBD2. The germline V gene encodes CDR1 DFQATT and CDR2 SNEGSKA (reference sequence). The CDR3 length is 14 residues. V lost 3 bases, J lost 5 bases, and 4 bases stayed unmatched. The CDR3 sequence: CSARLAGGGDTQYF. In nucleotides, the CDR3 is TGCAGTGCTAGGCTAGCGGGAGGCGGAGATACGCAGTATTTT.

This clonotype was found once. At one of its ends the junction is not consistent with the germline gene, which may arise from a read error. The genes are TRBV20-1 and TRBJ1-6, with D tentatively TRBD1 (6 bases). The CDR3 runs 15 residues. Germline assignment: CDR1 DFQATT and CDR2 SNEGSKA (reference sequence). CDR3 residues: CSATQGLAYNLPLHF. In DNA, the CDR3 is TGCAGTGCTACTCAGGGGTTGGCCTATAATTTACCCCTCCACTTT.

This chain joins TRBV18 and TRBJ1-1, with a weak D call TRBD1 (6 bases). The V gene lost 1 base and the J gene lost 8 bases, with 17 bases spanning the gap. CDR3 length: 15 amino acids. Germline V CDR1 and CDR2: KGHSH, LQKENI. CDR3 region: CASSPRQEALTEAFF. The CDR3, as DNA: TGTGCCAGCTCACCACGACAGGAGGCTCTTACCGAAGCTTTCTTT.

This clonotype was detected only once. The V gene is TRBV20-1, the J gene TRBJ2-2, with 12 bases lining up with TRBD2. Germline CDR1 DFQATT, CDR2 SNEGSKA (reference sequence). CDR3 length: 18 residues. V lost 0 bases to trimming and J lost 6 bases; unmatched junction nucleotides: 11. The CDR3: CSARDKASGRAGAGELFF. As DNA, the CDR3 is TGCAGTGCTAGAGATAAGGCTAGCGGGAGGGCCGGTGCCGGGGAGCTGTTTTTT.

The chain couples TRBV5-1 to TRBJ1-1; tentatively, D is TRBD1 (5 bases). The ends were cut back, 0 bases at V and 6 bases at J, with 15 bases in the middle. Per the germline V gene, CDR1 is SGHRS and CDR2 is YFSETQ. The CDR3 contains 15 residues. CDR3 protein: CASSLAGREGSEAFF. The CDR3 nucleotides are TGCGCCAGCAGCTTGGCGGGCAGGGAAGGCTCTGAAGCTTTCTTT.

This chain uses TRBV20-1 with TRBJ1-1, with TRBD1 matching over 7 bases. The germline gives CDR1 DFQATT, CDR2 SNEGSKA (reference sequence). Germline trimming cut 6 bases from V and 1 base from J; bases unmatched to any gene: 11. CDR3 length: 15 residues. Here the CDR3 reads CSAEGSRGTNTEAFF. In nucleotides, the CDR3 is TGCAGTGCGGAGGGCTCCAGGGGGACGAACACTGAAGCTTTCTTT.

The genes are TRBV10-3 and TRBJ2-1; D is unresolved. The last part of the DNA fits TRBJ2-7 better; the J call may be wrong. This CDR3 has 14 residues. The germline V gene encodes CDR1 ENHRY and CDR2 SYGVKD. This chain's CDR3 is CAISPSTQVHEQYF. The DNA for the CDR3 is TGTGCCATCAGTCCCTCCACGCAGGTCCATGAGCAGTACTTC.

The chain is built from TRBV6-5 and TRBJ2-3; TRBD1 agrees at 9 bases. This CDR3 comprises 16 residues. Germline assignment: CDR1 MNHEY and CDR2 SVGAGI. V lost 8 bases, J lost 4 bases, and 13 bases stayed unmatched. DNA for the CDR3: TGTGCCAGCGGACCCGGCGGGACAGGGATTGCAGATACGCAGTATTTT. Protein product: CASGPGGTGIADTQYF.

This clonotype was detected once. The rearrangement joins TRBV20-1 to TRBJ1-1, with 8 positions matching TRBD1. This CDR3 region has 15 residues. Germline V lookup: CDR1 DFQATT, CDR2 SNEGSKA (reference sequence). Unmatched junction bases numbered 11, after V lost 4 bases and J lost 4 bases. The chain's CDR3 is CSAKGTDRAPTEAFF. The DNA of the CDR3 is TGCAGTGCTAAAGGAACGGACAGGGCCCCCACTGAAGCTTTCTTT.

Remarks on this clonotype: One junction end does not reproduce the germline sequence, and a read error may be involved. J is TRBJ2-7 and V is TRBV10-3, with 8 nucleotides matching TRBD2. This CDR3 is 15 amino acids long. Per germline, CDR1 ENHRY and CDR2 SYGVKD. CDR3 loop: CAISEGLAKTYEKYF. The CDR3 bases are TGTGCCATCAGTGAAGGACTAGCCAAGACCTACGAGAAGTACTTC.